This TCR beta chain comes out of a study of T cells expressing NK-cell markers. Study summary: The authors sequenced eight donors, of whom seven were HCMV-seropositive and one was seronegative.

TCRdb re-called the 5' RACE reads, yielding one record per CDR3 amino acid sequence without DNA. This sample contains about 120,000 distinct CDR3 sequences. There are 13 residues in the CDR3. Per germline, CDR1 MDHEN and CDR2 SYDVKM. Comment on this clonotype: What it binds is unknown.

Regarding the study as a whole: These clonotypes additionally ranked first within the CD3+CD56-NKG2C+ fraction of a few donors.

The J gene is TRBJ2-2, the V gene TRBV28; TCRdb selects TRBD1, and the lack of DNA leaves this call unchecked. The source material was blood T cells: a sorted CD56 or NKG2C T cell subset, CD4+ or CD8+ T cells, or bulk PBMC T cells (not recorded which). The TCR was taken from a woman aged 18 to 69 in good health. The CDR3 protein is CASDRANTGELFF.